This T cell receptor beta chain originates from a study of quantifying T cell responses using KT2 cells. On the study more broadly: RNA was reverse transcribed with TCR alpha and beta constant-region primers.

The CDR3 totals 15 residues. CDR1 and CDR2 from the germline V gene are MNHEY and SVGAGI. V was clipped by 5 bases and J by 2 bases, with 13 bases between them. This clonotype was counted many times. A single-stranded UMI oligo with SP2 sequence was ligated to cDNA 3' ends. The first PCR ran 3 to 5 cycles with an equimolar RC1.1 and RC1.2 beta primer mix. TCRdb ran MiXCR on the UMI-ligation and nested PCR reads and lists one entry per CDR3 protein. Seen here are fewer than 50,000 distinct CDR3 sequences, around a tenth observed once, and the top ten hold over 9.5%. The source of this sequence is a human donor. Sequencing input: PBMCs spiked with cells of the T cell clone KT2. The V gene is TRBV6-5, the J gene TRBJ1-3, with a tentative D call TRBD1 (6 bases). CDR3: CASSPLAGAGNTIYF. Here the CDR3 DNA reads TGTGCCAGCAGTCCCTTGGCAGGGGCTGGAAACACCATATATTTT.